This note documents a single T cell receptor (beta chain) sequence. This sample is part of a study of blood T cell repertoires in COVID-19. Per germline, CDR1 MGHRA and CDR2 YSYEKL. V gave up 2 bases and J gave up 7 bases; unmatched junction bases: 18. This CDR3 is built from 18 residues. Sequencing was performed with immunoSEQ multiplex PCR; in TCRdb, only in-frame clones are kept and a portion is missing. The sample lists 250,000 to 350,000 clones, more than 90% occurring once. The receptor was derived from a man between 60 and 75 years old who had recovered from COVID-19. The chain recombines TRBV4-1 with TRBJ1-2; 8 bases line up with TRBD1. The specimen was PBMCs or T cells enriched from blood (not recorded which). The CDR3 is CASSQHTRTGRYFGGYTF. The CDR3 DNA sequence: TGCGCCAGCAGCCAACACACTCGGACAGGGCGCTATTTTGGTGGCTACACCTTC.